A single sample gave rise to the 21 T cell receptor beta chains below, sequenced in a study of blood T cell repertoires in COVID-19. Produced via immunoSEQ multiplex PCR; TCRdb's table is partial and in-frame only. Of some 180,000 clones listed, 88% are singletons. The specimen sequenced was peripheral blood. Source of these receptors: a man between 40 and 49 years old with active or convalescent COVID-19.

A single count supports this clone. CDR3 in amino acids: CASSPTGGISYEQYF. In DNA, the CDR3 is TGTGCCAGCAGTCCGACAGGGGGGATCTCCTACGAGCAGTACTTC. The rearrangement uses TRBV6-5 and TRBJ2-7, with 9 bases matching TRBD1. The CDR3 runs to 15 residues. J was trimmed by 0 bases and V by 5 bases; bases with no gene match: 5. Per the germline V gene, CDR1 is MNHEY and CDR2 is SVGAGI.

In its sample, this clone was seen once. The gene calls are TRBV6-2 or TRBV6-3 and TRBJ1-2; TRBD1 matches at 9 bases. The junction had 4 bases not matched to a gene; V was cut back by 6 bases and J by 5 bases. Germline lookup yields CDR1 MNHEY and CDR2 SVGEGT. CDR3 size: 13 residues. In DNA form, the CDR3 reads TGTGCCAGCAGCCGGGACAGGGATTATGGCTACACCTTC. It is translated as CASSRDRDYGYTF.

This clone was detected a few times. The chain recombines TRBV6-5 with TRBJ1-2; the D is unclear. This CDR3 has 13 residues. The V end was cut by 2 bases, the J end by 3 bases, with 7 bases between. CDR1 and CDR2 (germline): MNHEY, SVGAGI. The CDR3 sequence: CASSYDQDYGYTF. The CDR3 DNA sequence: TGTGCCAGCAGTTACGACCAGGACTATGGCTACACCTTC.

The chain couples TRBV2 to TRBJ1-3; D is unclear. With 11 bases removed from V and 2 bases from J, the gap between germline ends came to 16 bases. Germline V CDR1 and CDR2: SNHLY, FYNNEI. This CDR3 contains 14 residues. The CDR3 coding sequence is TGTGCCGCCAGTCCTTTTCACCCTGGAAACACCATATATTTT. This sequence encodes CAASPFHPGNTIYF.

This rearrangement joins TRBV7-2 to TRBJ1-5; no definite D call. CDR1 and CDR2 (germline): SGHTA, FQGNSA. Trimming cost V 0 bases and J 7 bases, with 16 bases left between them. CDR3 length: 16 amino acids. The CDR3 DNA reads TGTGCCAGCAGCTTAGCAACCACCGGAGGAAGACAGCCCCAGCATTTT. The encoded protein is CASSLATTGGRQPQHF.

The V gene is TRBV29-1, the J gene TRBJ1-1; TRBD1 might be the D (6 bases). The V gene's germline CDR1 is SQVTM and CDR2 ANQGSEA. This CDR3 has 13 residues. V dropped 6 bases and J dropped 4 bases, with 15 bases sitting between them. The CDR3 is CSVGTGFGTEAFF. In DNA form, the CDR3 reads TGCAGCGTGGGAACAGGGTTTGGCACTGAAGCTTTCTTT. Filled out from reference TRBV29-1 and TRBJ1-1, the complete variable domain reads SAVISQKPSRDICQRGTSLTIQCQVDSQVTMMFWYRQQPGQSLTLIATANQGSEATYESGFVIDKFPISRPNLTFSTLTVSNMSPEDSSIYLCSVGTGFGTEAFFGQGTRLTVV.

This chain uses TRBV6-5 with TRBJ2-5, with 7 bases that match TRBD2. Trimming cost V 11 bases and J 5 bases; bases outside gene matches: 11. The CDR3 consists of 13 residues. The germline gives CDR1 MNHEY, CDR2 SVGAGI. The CDR3 here is CALRAGVGETQYF. In nucleotides, the CDR3 is TGTGCCCTTCGTGCGGGGGTCGGGGAGACCCAGTACTTC.

This rearrangement joins TRBV9 to TRBJ1-2; weak D call: TRBD1 (5 bases). Germline CDR1 is SGDLS and CDR2 is YYNGEE. The CDR3 sequence is 15 residues long. Trimming pared 0 bases from V and 3 bases from J, leaving 12 bases between. The CDR3 loop is CASSVGRRGDYGYTF. CDR3 DNA sequence: TGTGCCAGCAGCGTAGGCAGAAGGGGTGACTATGGCTACACCTTC.

The chain is built from TRBV19 and TRBJ1-5, with 9 bases aligning to TRBD1. Germline V gene sequence: CDR1 LNHDA, CDR2 SQIVND (reference sequence). Trimming removed 4 bases from V and 7 bases from J; junction bases left unmatched: 8. CDR3 length: 15 residues. CDR3 loop: CASSTAGQGNQPQHF. DNA for the CDR3: TGTGCCAGTAGTACGGCGGGACAGGGTAACCAGCCCCAGCATTTT.

This chain connects TRBV4-2 to TRBJ2-2; D uncertain. Germline CDR1 is LGHNA and CDR2 is YNFKEQ. The CDR3 covers 16 residues. V lost 0 bases and J lost 4, with 12 bases in between. CDR3 bases: TGTGCCAGCAGCCAAGAGATAACGCTGGCCACCGGGGAGCTGTTTTTT. The encoded protein is CASSQEITLATGELFF.

This clone was detected only a few times. This chain uses TRBV12-3 or TRBV12-4 with TRBJ1-2, with D perhaps TRBD1 (6 bases). V was cut by 6 bases and J by 4 bases, with 9 bases left in between. The CDR3 is 12 amino acids. CDR3 amino acids: CASRKQGYGYTF. The CDR3 region has the DNA TGTGCCAGCAGAAAACAGGGCTATGGCTACACCTTC.

V and J are TRBV18 and TRBJ2-2; the D gene is possibly TRBD2 (5 bases). The V end lost 2 bases, the J end lost 4 bases, and 14 bases lay between the germline ends. Germline values: CDR1 KGHSH, CDR2 LQKENI. The CDR3 sequence is 16 residues long. CDR3 nucleotide sequence: TGTGCCAGCTCACCATACGTGGACTTAGGCACCGGGGAGCTGTTTTTT. It specifies CASSPYVDLGTGELFF.

CDR3 in amino acids: CASARDWNTEAFF. The DNA for the CDR3 is TGTGCCAGCGCTAGGGACTGGAACACTGAAGCTTTCTTT. The genes are TRBV9 and TRBJ1-1; possibly TRBD1 for D (5 bases). Trimming cost V 7 bases and J 1 base, with 11 bases left between them. Per the germline V gene, CDR1 is SGDLS and CDR2 is YYNGEE. The CDR3 spans 13 residues.

This chain links TRBV30 with TRBJ1-1; D may be TRBD1 (5 bases). This CDR3 has 16 amino acids. Germline-derived CDR1 and CDR2 are GTSNPN and SVGIG (reference sequence). Trimming removed 3 bases from V and 3 bases from J, with 20 bases in between. As DNA, the CDR3 is TGTGCCTGGAGGGGGGAGGGCCAAAGACAACACACTGAAGCTTTCTTT. Its translation: CAWRGEGQRQHTEAFF.

The V call is TRBV11-3, the J call TRBJ2-7; TRBD1 matches at 9 bases. With V trimmed by 5 bases and J by 4 bases, 12 bases remained unmatched. Germline values: CDR1 SGHNT, CDR2 YENEEA. The CDR3 extends over 16 amino acids. The CDR3 nucleotides are TGTGCCAGCAGCGCCGCTGGGGACAGGGAACGGTACGAGCAGTACTTC. Translated, it gives CASSAAGDRERYEQYF.

The chain is built from TRBV19 and TRBJ1-1, with a possible D match to TRBD1 (6 bases). The V end lost 8 bases, the J end lost 1 base, and 14 bases lay between the germline ends. Per germline, CDR1 LNHDA and CDR2 SQIVND (reference sequence). The CDR3 extends over 14 amino acids. In DNA form, the CDR3 reads TGTGCCAGTGGCGGGGGGACAAGGAACACTGAAGCTTTCTTT. Protein: CASGGGTRNTEAFF.

V gene TRBV7-6 combines with J gene TRBJ2-2, with D possibly being TRBD2 (7 bases). CDR1 is SGHVS, CDR2 FNYEAQ, per germline. Trimming left V 2 bases short and J 6 bases short, with 16 bases between. The CDR3 contains 16 residues. This CDR3 is CASSLRGGRSAGELFF. As DNA, the CDR3 is TGTGCCAGCAGCTTAAGGGGGGGTAGGTCAGCCGGGGAGCTGTTTTTT.

The chain uses TRBV19 and TRBJ2-1; 12 nucleotides line up with TRBD2. There are 19 residues in the CDR3. V shed 5 bases, J shed 7 bases, and the junction held 18 bases outside the gene matches. Germline V CDR1 and CDR2: LNHDA, SQIVND (reference sequence). The CDR3 loop is CASSSGLAGNYPGVNEQFF. Written as DNA, the CDR3 is TGTGCCAGTAGTTCAGGACTAGCGGGGAATTACCCTGGGGTGAATGAGCAGTTCTTC. The variable domain in full, with the rest retrieved from reference TRBV19 and TRBJ2-1, is DGGITQSPKYLFRKEGQNVTLSCEQNLNHDAMYWYRQDPGQGLRLIYYSQIVNDFQKGDIAEGYSVSREKKESFPLTVTSAQKNPTAFYLCASSSGLAGNYPGVNEQFFGPGTRLTVL.

V is TRBV19 and J is TRBJ2-7, with D maybe TRBD2 (5 bases). This CDR3 comprises 15 residues. In germline, CDR1 is LNHDA, CDR2 SQIVND (reference sequence). Trimming cost V 4 bases and J 3 bases, with 16 bases left between them. CDR3 DNA: TGTGCCAGTAGTAGGGAGCGAGTAGGCCACTACGAGCAGTACTTC. The encoded protein is CASSRERVGHYEQYF.

The chain recombines TRBV19 with TRBJ2-1, with TRBD2 matching 10 bases. J was trimmed by 9 bases and V by 1 base; bases with no gene match: 6. CDR1 and CDR2 from the germline V gene are LNHDA and SQIVND (reference sequence). The CDR3 extends over 15 amino acids. This chain's CDR3 is CASSIGLAGVIEQFF. CDR3 in DNA: TGTGCCAGTAGTATAGGCCTAGCGGGAGTAATTGAGCAGTTCTTC. Variable domain in full (rest from reference TRBV19 and TRBJ2-1): DGGITQSPKYLFRKEGQNVTLSCEQNLNHDAMYWYRQDPGQGLRLIYYSQIVNDFQKGDIAEGYSVSREKKESFPLTVTSAQKNPTAFYLCASSIGLAGVIEQFFGPGTRLTVL.

V gene TRBV6-4 combines with J gene TRBJ2-3, with D perhaps TRBD2 (5 bases). The CDR3 consists of 13 residues. The V and J ends lost 4 bases and 2 bases respectively, with 7 bases between them. Per the germline V gene, CDR1 is MRHNA and CDR2 is SNTAGT. Written as DNA, the CDR3 is TGTGCCAGCAGTGGGGGAGACACAGATACGCAGTATTTT. Encoded protein: CASSGGDTDTQYF.